The clone carrying this T cell receptor (beta chain) was seen ten or more times. After removal of 6 bases from V and 2 bases from J, the junction contained 7 bases not matched to a gene. This CDR3 has 15 amino acids. Germline values: CDR1 SGHRS, CDR2 YFSETQ. The entry originates in a study of T-cell reconstitution after alpha-beta-depleted transplantation in children. Unique molecular identifiers were used in preparing the TCRbeta library. TCRdb re-derived calls from the PCR reads in MiXCR, one entry per CDR3 protein. The table lists about 610,000 distinct CDR3 sequences, 8% to 11% of them singletons.

The source of this sequence is a human donor who donated a stem cell graft to a child with acute myeloid leukemia. This sequence joins TRBV5-1 and TRBJ2-1, with TRBD1 matching over 8 bases. The specimen was PBMCs from the stem cell graft donor, collected from the stem cell graft. CDR3 bases: TGCGCCAGCAACTTCGCGACAGGGGCCTACAATGAGCAGTTCTTC. It yields the protein CASNFATGAYNEQFF.